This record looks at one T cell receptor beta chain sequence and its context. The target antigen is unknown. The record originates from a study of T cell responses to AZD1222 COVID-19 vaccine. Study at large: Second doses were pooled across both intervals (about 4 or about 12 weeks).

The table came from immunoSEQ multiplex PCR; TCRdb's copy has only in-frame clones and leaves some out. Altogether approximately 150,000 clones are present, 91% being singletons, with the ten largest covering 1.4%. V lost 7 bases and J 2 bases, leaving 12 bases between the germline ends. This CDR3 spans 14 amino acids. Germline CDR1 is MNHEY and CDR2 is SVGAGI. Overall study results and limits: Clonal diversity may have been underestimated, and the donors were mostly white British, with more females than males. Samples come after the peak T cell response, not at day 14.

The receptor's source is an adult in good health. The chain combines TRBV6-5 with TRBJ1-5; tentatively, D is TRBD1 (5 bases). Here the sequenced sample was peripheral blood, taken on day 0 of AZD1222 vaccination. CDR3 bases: TGTGCCAGCAAGCAGGGAGGGGGCAATCAGCCCCAGCATTTT. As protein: CASKQGGGNQPQHF.